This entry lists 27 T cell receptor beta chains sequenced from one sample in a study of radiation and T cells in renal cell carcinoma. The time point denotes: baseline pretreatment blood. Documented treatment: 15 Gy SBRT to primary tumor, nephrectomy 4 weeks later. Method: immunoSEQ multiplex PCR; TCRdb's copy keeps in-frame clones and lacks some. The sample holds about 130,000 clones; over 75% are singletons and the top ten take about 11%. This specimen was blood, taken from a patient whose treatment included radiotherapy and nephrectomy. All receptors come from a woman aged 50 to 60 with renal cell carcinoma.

Here the CDR3 DNA reads TGTGCCAGCAGCCTTGAGACACCCCTTTCACCCCTCCACTTT. Translated, it gives CASSLETPLSPLHF. The V gene is TRBV7-9, the J gene TRBJ1-6; D not resolved. Trimming left V 5 bases short and J 9 bases short, with 14 bases between. The length of the CDR3 is 14 residues. Germline CDR1 and CDR2: SEHNR and FQNEAQ (reference sequence).

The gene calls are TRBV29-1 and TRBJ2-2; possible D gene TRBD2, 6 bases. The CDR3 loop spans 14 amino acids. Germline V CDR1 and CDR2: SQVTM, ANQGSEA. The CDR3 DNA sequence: TGCAGTGGAAATAGCGGATTGAACACCGGGGAGCTGTTTTTT. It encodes CSGNSGLNTGELFF.

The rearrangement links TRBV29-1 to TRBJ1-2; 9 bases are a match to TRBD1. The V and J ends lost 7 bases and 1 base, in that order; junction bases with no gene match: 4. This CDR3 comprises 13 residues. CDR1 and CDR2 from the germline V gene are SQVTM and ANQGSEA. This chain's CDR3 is CSALDRGNYGYTF. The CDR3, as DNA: TGCAGCGCCCTGGACAGGGGTAACTATGGCTACACCTTC. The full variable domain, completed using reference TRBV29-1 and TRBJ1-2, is SAVISQKPSRDICQRGTSLTIQCQVDSQVTMMFWYRQQPGQSLTLIATANQGSEATYESGFVIDKFPISRPNLTFSTLTVSNMSPEDSSIYLCSALDRGNYGYTFGSGTRLTVV.

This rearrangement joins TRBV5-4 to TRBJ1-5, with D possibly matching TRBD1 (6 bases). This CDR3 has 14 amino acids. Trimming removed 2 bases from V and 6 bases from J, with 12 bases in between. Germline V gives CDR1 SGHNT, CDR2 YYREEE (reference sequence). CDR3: CASSFRGGGQPQHF. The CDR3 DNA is TGTGCCAGCAGCTTTCGCGGGGGCGGTCAGCCCCAGCATTTT.

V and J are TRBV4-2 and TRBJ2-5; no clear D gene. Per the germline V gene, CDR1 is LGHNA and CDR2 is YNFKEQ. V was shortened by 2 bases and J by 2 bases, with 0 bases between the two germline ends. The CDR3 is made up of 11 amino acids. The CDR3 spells CASSQQETQYF. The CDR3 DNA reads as TGTGCCAGCAGCCAACAAGAGACCCAGTACTTC.

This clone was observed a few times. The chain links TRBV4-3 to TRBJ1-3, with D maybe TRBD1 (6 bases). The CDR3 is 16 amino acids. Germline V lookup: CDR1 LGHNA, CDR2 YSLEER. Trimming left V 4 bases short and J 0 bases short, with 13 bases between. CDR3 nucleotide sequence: TGCGCCAGCAGCCTGTACAGGGCGAGCTCTGGAAACACCATATATTTT. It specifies CASSLYRASSGNTIYF.

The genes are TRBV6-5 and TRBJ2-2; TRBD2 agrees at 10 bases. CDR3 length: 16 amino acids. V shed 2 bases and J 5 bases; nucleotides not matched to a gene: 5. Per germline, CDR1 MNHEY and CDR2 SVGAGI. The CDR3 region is CASSYPAGGRTGELFF. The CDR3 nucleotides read TGTGCCAGCAGTTACCCAGCGGGGGGGCGTACCGGGGAGCTGTTTTTT.

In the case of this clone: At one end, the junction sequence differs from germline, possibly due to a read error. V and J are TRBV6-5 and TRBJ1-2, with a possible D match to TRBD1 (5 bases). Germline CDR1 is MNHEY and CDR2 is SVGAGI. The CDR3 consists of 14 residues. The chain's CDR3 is CASTYLRAGGGYTF. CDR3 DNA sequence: TGTGCCAGCACTTACCTCAGGGCGGGAGGGGGCTACACCTTC.

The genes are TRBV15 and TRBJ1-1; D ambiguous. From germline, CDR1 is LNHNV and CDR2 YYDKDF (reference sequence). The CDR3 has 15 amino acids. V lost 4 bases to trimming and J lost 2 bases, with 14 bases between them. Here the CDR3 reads CATSTLELFNTEAFF. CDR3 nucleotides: TGTGCCACCAGCACCCTGGAACTGTTTAACACTGAAGCTTTCTTT.

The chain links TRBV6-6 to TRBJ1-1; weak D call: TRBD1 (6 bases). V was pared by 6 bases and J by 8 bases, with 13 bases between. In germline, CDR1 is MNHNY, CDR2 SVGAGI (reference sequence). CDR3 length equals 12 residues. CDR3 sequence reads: CASSQWTAEAFF. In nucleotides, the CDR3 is TGTGCCAGCAGCCAGTGGACAGCCGAAGCTTTCTTT.

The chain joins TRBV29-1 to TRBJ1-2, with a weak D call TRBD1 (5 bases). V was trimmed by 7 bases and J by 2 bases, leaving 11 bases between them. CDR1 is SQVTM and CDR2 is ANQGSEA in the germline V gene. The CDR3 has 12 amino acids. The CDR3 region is CSASRDNYGYTF. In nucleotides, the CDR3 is TGCAGCGCGAGCCGGGACAACTATGGCTACACCTTC.

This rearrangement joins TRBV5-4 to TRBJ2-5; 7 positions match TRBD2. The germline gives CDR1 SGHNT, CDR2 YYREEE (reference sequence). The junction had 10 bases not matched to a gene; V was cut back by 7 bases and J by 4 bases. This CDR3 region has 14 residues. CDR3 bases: TGTGCCAGCGGACAAAAGCGGGGAGGAGAGACCCAGTACTTC. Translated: CASGQKRGGETQYF.

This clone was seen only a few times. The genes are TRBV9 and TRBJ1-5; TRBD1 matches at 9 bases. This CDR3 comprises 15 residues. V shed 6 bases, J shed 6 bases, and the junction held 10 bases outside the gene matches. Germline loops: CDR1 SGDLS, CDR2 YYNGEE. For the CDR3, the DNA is TGTGCCAGCATTCCTCCGGGACAGGGAGGTCAGCCCCAGCATTTT. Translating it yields CASIPPGQGGQPQHF.

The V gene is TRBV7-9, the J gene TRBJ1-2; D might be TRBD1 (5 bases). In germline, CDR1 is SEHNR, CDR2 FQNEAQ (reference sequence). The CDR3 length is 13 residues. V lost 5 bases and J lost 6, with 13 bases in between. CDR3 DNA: TGTGCCAGCAGCCCCCGGGGACTCCATGGCTACACCTTC. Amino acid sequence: CASSPRGLHGYTF.

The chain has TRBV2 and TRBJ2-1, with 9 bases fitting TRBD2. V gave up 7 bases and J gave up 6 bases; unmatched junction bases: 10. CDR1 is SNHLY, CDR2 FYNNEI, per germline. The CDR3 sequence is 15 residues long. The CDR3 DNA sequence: TGTGCCAGCACCCCGACTAGCGGTCAAGTCAATGAGCAGTTCTTC. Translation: CASTPTSGQVNEQFF.

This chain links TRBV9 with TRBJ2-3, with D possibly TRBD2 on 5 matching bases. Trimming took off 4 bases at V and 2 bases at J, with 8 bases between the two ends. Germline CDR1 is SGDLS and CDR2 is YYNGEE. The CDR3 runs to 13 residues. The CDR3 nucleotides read TGTGCCAGCAGCTTCGGGGTCACAGATACGCAGTATTTT. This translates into CASSFGVTDTQYF.

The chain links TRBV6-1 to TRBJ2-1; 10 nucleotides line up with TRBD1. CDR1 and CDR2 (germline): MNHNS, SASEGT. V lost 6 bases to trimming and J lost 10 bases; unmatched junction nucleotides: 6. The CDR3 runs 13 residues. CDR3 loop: CASSRQGAGEQFF. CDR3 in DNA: TGTGCCAGCAGCCGACAGGGGGCGGGCGAGCAGTTCTTC.

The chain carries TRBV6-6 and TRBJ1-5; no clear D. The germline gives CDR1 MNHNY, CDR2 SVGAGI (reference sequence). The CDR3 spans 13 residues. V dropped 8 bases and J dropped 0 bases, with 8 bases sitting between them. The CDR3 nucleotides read TGTGCCAGCGGAACGGTTAGCAATCAGCCCCAGCATTTT. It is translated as CASGTVSNQPQHF.

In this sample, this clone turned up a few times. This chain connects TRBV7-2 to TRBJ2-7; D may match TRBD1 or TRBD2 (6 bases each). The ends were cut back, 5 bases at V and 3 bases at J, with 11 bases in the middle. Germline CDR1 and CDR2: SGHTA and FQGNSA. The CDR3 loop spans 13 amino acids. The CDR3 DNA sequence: TGTGCCAGCAGCCGGGGGACACGCTACGAGCAGTACTTC. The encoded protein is CASSRGTRYEQYF.

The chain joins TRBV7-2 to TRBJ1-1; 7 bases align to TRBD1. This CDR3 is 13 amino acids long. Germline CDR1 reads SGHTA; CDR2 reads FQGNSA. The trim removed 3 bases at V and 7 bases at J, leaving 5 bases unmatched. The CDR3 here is CASSFRGDSEAFF. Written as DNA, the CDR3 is TGTGCCAGCAGCTTTAGAGGGGACAGTGAAGCTTTCTTT.

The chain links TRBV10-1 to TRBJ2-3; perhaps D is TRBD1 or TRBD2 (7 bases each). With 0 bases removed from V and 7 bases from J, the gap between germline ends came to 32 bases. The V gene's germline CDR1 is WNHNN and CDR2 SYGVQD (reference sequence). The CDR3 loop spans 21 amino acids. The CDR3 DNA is TGCGCCAGCAGTGAGTCAGCGGGACAGCATTTCAAAGGACAGGTCCCAAATACGCAGTATTTT. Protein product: CASSESAGQHFKGQVPNTQYF.

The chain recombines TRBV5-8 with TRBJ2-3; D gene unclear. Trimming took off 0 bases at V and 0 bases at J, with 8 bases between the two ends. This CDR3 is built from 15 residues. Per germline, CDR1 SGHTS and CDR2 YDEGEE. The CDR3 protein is CASSLDSSSTDTQYF. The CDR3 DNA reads TGTGCCAGCAGCTTGGATTCCTCTAGCACAGATACGCAGTATTTT.

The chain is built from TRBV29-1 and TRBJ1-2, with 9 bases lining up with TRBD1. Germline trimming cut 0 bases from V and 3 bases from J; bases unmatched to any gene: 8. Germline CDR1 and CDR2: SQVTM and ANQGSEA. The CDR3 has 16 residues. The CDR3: CSVEEIADRGYYGYTF. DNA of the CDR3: TGCAGCGTTGAAGAGATCGCGGACAGGGGATACTATGGCTACACCTTC.

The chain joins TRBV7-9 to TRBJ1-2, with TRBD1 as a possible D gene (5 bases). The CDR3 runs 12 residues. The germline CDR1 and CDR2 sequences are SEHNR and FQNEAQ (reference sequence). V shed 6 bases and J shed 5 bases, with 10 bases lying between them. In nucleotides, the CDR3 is TGTGCCAGCAGGGGGGAGGGTTATGGCTACACCTTC. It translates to CASRGEGYGYTF.

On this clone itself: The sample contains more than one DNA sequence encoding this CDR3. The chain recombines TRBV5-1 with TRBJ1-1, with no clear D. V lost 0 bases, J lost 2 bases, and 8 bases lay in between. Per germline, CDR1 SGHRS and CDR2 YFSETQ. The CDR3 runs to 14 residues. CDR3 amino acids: CASSLEGANTEAFF. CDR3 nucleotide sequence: TGCGCCAGCAGCTTGGAGGGCGCAAACACTGAAGCTTTCTTT.

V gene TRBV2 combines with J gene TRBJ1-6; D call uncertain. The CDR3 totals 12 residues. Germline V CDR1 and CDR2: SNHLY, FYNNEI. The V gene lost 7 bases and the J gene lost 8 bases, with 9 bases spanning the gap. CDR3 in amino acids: CASTRTDSPLHF. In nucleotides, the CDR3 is TGTGCCAGCACCCGAACGGATTCACCCCTCCACTTT.

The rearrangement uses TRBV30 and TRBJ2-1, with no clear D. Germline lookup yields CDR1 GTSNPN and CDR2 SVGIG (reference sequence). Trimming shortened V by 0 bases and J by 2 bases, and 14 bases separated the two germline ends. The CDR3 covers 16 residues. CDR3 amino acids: CAWSVISRWTYNEQFF. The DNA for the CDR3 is TGTGCCTGGAGTGTAATTAGCCGGTGGACCTACAATGAGCAGTTCTTC.